Below are 27 T cell receptor beta chains sequenced from a single sample in a study of T cell responses to AZD1222 COVID-19 vaccine. TCRdb's copy holds only in-frame clones and misses some; the assay was immunoSEQ multiplex PCR. The sample has 95,000 to 100,000 clones, around nine tenths seen once. Specimen: peripheral blood, collected 28 days after the second AZD1222 dose. These receptors were collected from an adult who received the AZD1222 COVID-19 vaccine.

V usage is TRBV5-1 and J usage is TRBJ1-1; weak D call: TRBD1 (6 bases). The CDR3 covers 13 residues. Trimming removed 0 bases at V and 10 bases at J, with 13 bases between. Germline CDR1 is SGHRS and CDR2 is YFSETQ. The chain's CDR3 is CASSLGVQGLAFF. The DNA of the CDR3 is TGCGCCAGCAGCTTGGGGGTACAGGGTTTAGCTTTCTTT.

The genes are TRBV12-3 or TRBV12-4 and TRBJ2-5, with D unclear. The CDR3 sequence is 13 residues long. V was cut by 2 bases and J by 0 bases, with 4 bases left in between. CDR3 nucleotide sequence: TGTGCCAGCAGTTTAAACAACCAAGAGACCCAGTACTTC. This codes for CASSLNNQETQYF.

J is TRBJ1-3 and V is TRBV5-1; TRBD1 agrees at 7 bases. In germline, CDR1 is SGHRS, CDR2 YFSETQ. V was pared by 2 bases and J by 6 bases, with 11 bases of the junction left unmatched. This CDR3 spans 16 amino acids. CDR3 region: CASSLRTGGYVNTIYF. CDR3 DNA sequence: TGCGCCAGCAGCTTAAGGACAGGCGGTTATGTAAACACCATATATTTT.

This clone was found once. Other DNA variants within this sample encode the same CDR3. V gene TRBV23-1 combines with J gene TRBJ2-2, with D perhaps being TRBD1 or TRBD2 (6 bases each). TRBV23-1 has ORF status, its function being uncertain. Between the trimmed V and J ends, which lost 10 bases and 5 bases, there was a span of 20 bases. The CDR3 covers 15 residues. This CDR3 is CANHRGRQGTGELFF. The CDR3 region has the DNA TGCGCCAACCACCGGGGGAGGCAGGGGACCGGGGAGCTGTTTTTT.

The V gene is TRBV4-1, the J gene TRBJ1-2; D is possibly TRBD1 (6 bases). The length of the CDR3 is 19 residues. Trimming left V 5 bases short and J 2 bases short, with 27 bases between. Germline V gene lookup returns CDR1 MGHRA and CDR2 YSYEKL. In DNA form, the CDR3 reads TGCGCCAGCAGCGCTAAACGGGCAGGGGCCATATCCCGGAACTATGGCTACACCTTC. Translating gives CASSAKRAGAISRNYGYTF.

J is TRBJ2-6 and V is TRBV19; D not resolved. The CDR3 loop spans 19 amino acids. The germline V and J ends were trimmed by 3 bases and 0 bases, with 18 bases remaining between them. The germline CDR1 and CDR2 sequences are LNHDA and SQIVND (reference sequence). This CDR3 reads CASSMGFFRVISGANVLTF. The CDR3 DNA reads TGTGCCAGTAGTATGGGATTCTTTCGGGTGATCTCTGGGGCCAACGTCCTGACTTTC.

The chain recombines TRBV4-1 with TRBJ2-7; no firm D call. CDR3 length: 14 residues. Germline-derived CDR1 and CDR2 are MGHRA and YSYEKL. V dropped 1 base and J dropped 2 bases, with 9 bases sitting between them. CDR3 sequence: CASSQVNRPYEQYF. In nucleotides, the CDR3 is TGCGCCAGCAGCCAAGTAAATAGGCCCTACGAGCAGTACTTC.

This clone is a singleton in its sample. This chain uses TRBV7-9 with TRBJ1-2, with unresolved D. CDR3 size: 14 residues. CDR1 is SEHNR and CDR2 is FQNEAQ in the germline V gene (reference sequence). The V gene lost 5 bases and the J gene lost 0 bases, with 10 bases spanning the gap. The CDR3 region is CASSPQFANYGYTF. For the CDR3, the DNA is TGTGCCAGCAGCCCGCAGTTCGCTAACTATGGCTACACCTTC.

The J gene is TRBJ2-1, the V gene TRBV5-8, with D possibly TRBD2 on 5 matching bases. The CDR3 spans 16 residues. V dropped 3 bases and J dropped 4 bases, with 17 bases sitting between them. Germline CDR1 and CDR2: SGHTS and YDEGEE. In DNA, the CDR3 is TGTGCCAGCAGCTCCCTGACTGGGGAGAGTTACAATGAGCAGTTCTTC. This encodes CASSSLTGESYNEQFF.

In its sample, this clone was seen once. The chain uses TRBV3-1 (or the pseudogene TRBV3-2) and TRBJ1-1; 7 positions agree with TRBD1. This CDR3 has 15 amino acids. Germline V CDR1 and CDR2: LGHDT, YNNKEL (reference sequence). J lost 11 bases, V lost 4 bases, and 16 bases had no gene match. CDR3 loop: CASSPNLETGSRAFF. The CDR3 DNA reads TGTGCCAGCAGCCCTAATCTCGAGACAGGGAGTCGGGCTTTCTTT.

The rearrangement links TRBV6-2 or TRBV6-3 to TRBJ2-1; 7 nucleotides line up with TRBD2. In germline, CDR1 is MNHEY, CDR2 SVGEGT. This CDR3 is built from 14 residues. J gave up 4 bases and V 3 bases, and 3 bases lay outside the gene matches. CDR3 region: CASSYGEGYNEQFF. The CDR3 nucleotides read TGTGCCAGCAGTTATGGGGAGGGGTACAATGAGCAGTTCTTC.

This chain uses TRBV11-3 with TRBJ1-2, with 9 bases aligning to TRBD1. The V and J ends lost 5 bases and 7 bases, in that order; junction bases with no gene match: 14. CDR1 is SGHNT and CDR2 is YENEEA in the germline V gene. The CDR3 is 16 residues long. The DNA for the CDR3 is TGTGCCAGCAGCCTCACGCGGGGGACAGGGCGGCGTGGCTACACCTTC. Translated, it gives CASSLTRGTGRRGYTF.

The genes are TRBV15 and TRBJ2-3; TRBD2 agrees at 12 bases. V shed 3 bases and J 5 bases; nucleotides not matched to a gene: 0. The CDR3 has 14 residues. Germline lookup yields CDR1 LNHNV and CDR2 YYDKDF (reference sequence). The CDR3 sequence is CATSRGLAGDTQYF. CDR3 coding DNA: TGTGCCACCAGCAGGGGACTAGCGGGAGATACGCAGTATTTT. The whole variable domain, remainder taken from reference TRBV15 and TRBJ2-3, is DAMVIQNPRYQVTQFGKPVTLSCSQTLNHNVMYWYQQKSSQAPKLLFHYYDKDFNNEADTPDNFQSRRPNTSFCFLDIRSPGLGDTAMYLCATSRGLAGDTQYFGPGTRLTVL.

The chain links TRBV3-1 (or the pseudogene TRBV3-2) to TRBJ1-3, with D perhaps TRBD1 (6 bases). CDR1 and CDR2 (germline): LGHDT, YNNKEL (reference sequence). This CDR3 is 15 amino acids long. Trimming pared 1 base from V and 4 bases from J, leaving 11 bases between. The CDR3 protein is CASSQGDTRGNTIYF. In DNA, the CDR3 is TGTGCCAGCAGCCAAGGGGACACCAGGGGAAACACCATATATTTT.

CDR3 residues: CASSSYRGRYGYTF. CDR3 bases: TGTGCCAGCAGTTCCTACCGGGGGAGGTATGGCTACACCTTC. The rearrangement links TRBV27 to TRBJ1-2; possible D gene TRBD1, 5 bases. The CDR3 has 14 amino acids. CDR1 and CDR2 (germline): MNHEY, SMNVEV (reference sequence). Trimming removed 4 bases from V and 5 bases from J, with 14 bases in between.

The chain carries TRBV5-1 and TRBJ1-1; 7 bases align to TRBD1. Germline-derived CDR1 and CDR2 are SGHRS and YFSETQ. The CDR3 has 14 amino acids. Unmatched junction bases numbered 10, after V lost 4 bases and J lost 7 bases. The CDR3 DNA follows: TGCGCCAGCAGCCGAATAGACAGGGACCTTGAAGCTTTCTTT. Translated: CASSRIDRDLEAFF.

The V gene is TRBV5-1, the J gene TRBJ2-1, with D uncertain. Per the germline V gene, CDR1 is SGHRS and CDR2 is YFSETQ. There are 13 residues in the CDR3. Between the trimmed V and J ends, which lost 2 bases and 5 bases, there was a span of 8 bases. Here the CDR3 reads CASSLNSNNEQFF. As DNA, the CDR3 is TGCGCCAGCAGCTTAAACAGTAACAATGAGCAGTTCTTC.

This clone was counted between two and nine times. This chain uses TRBV11-2 with TRBJ1-1; D not resolved. Germline CDR1 SGHAT, CDR2 FQNNGV. The CDR3 has 15 residues. Trimming took 6 bases from V and 6 from J, leaving 20 bases between them. The CDR3, as DNA: TGTGCCAGCAGTTACTTATCTGCGGTTATGGCTGAAGCTTTCTTT. This codes for CASSYLSAVMAEAFF.

J is TRBJ2-3 and V is TRBV18; D unresolved. This CDR3 contains 15 residues. V dropped 3 bases and J dropped 8 bases, with 18 bases sitting between them. Germline CDR1 is KGHSH and CDR2 is LQKENI. CDR3 sequence (DNA): TGTGCCAGCTCACCGAGGTCTGACGGATCGGGTACGCAGTATTTT. It codes for CASSPRSDGSGTQYF.

This sequence joins TRBV27 and TRBJ1-1; D uncertain. The V end was cut by 6 bases, the J end by 2 bases, with 4 bases between. Germline V gene data show CDR1 as MNHEY and CDR2 as SMNVEV (reference sequence). This CDR3 is 11 amino acids long. CDR3 sequence: CASRHNTEAFF. The DNA for the CDR3 is TGTGCCAGCAGACATAACACTGAAGCTTTCTTT.

This clone appeared once. The CDR3 is CSVGTGTDTQYF. CDR3 coding DNA: TGCAGCGTCGGGACAGGCACAGATACGCAGTATTTT. The chain couples TRBV29-1 to TRBJ2-3, with 7 bases matching TRBD1. The CDR3 has 12 amino acids. Germline values: CDR1 SQVTM, CDR2 ANQGSEA. The V and J ends lost 6 bases and 1 base, in that order; junction bases with no gene match: 1.

The CDR3 DNA reads TGTGCCACCAGTGATTCACCCAGGGGCGGGGGTTACGAGCAGTACTTC. Amino acid sequence: CATSDSPRGGGYEQYF. The genes are TRBV24-1 and TRBJ2-7, with D maybe TRBD2 (7 bases). CDR3 length: 16 amino acids. Germline lookup yields CDR1 KGHDR and CDR2 SFDVKD. V lost 2 bases, J lost 4 bases, and 17 bases lay in between.

The chain couples TRBV27 to TRBJ2-1, with a possible D match to TRBD2 (6 bases). Germline V gives CDR1 MNHEY, CDR2 SMNVEV (reference sequence). The CDR3 runs 14 residues. Trimming took 2 bases from V and 5 from J, leaving 10 bases between them. The CDR3 nucleotides read TGTGCCAGCAGTTTACGACTAGATCACAATGAGCAGTTCTTC. Its translation: CASSLRLDHNEQFF.

This clone was seen only a few times. The chain carries TRBV5-1 and TRBJ2-3, with a tentative D call TRBD2 (5 bases). The CDR3 spans 14 residues. Trimming took off 4 bases at V and 0 bases at J, with 9 bases between the two ends. The V gene's germline CDR1 is SGHRS and CDR2 YFSETQ. The CDR3 DNA reads TGCGCCAGCAGCATTAGCGAGAGCACAGATACGCAGTATTTT. It encodes CASSISESTDTQYF.

V is TRBV7-3 and J is TRBJ1-2; no clear D. V lost 2 bases to trimming and J lost 0 bases, with 16 bases between them. The CDR3 length is 17 residues. Germline assignment: CDR1 SGHTA and CDR2 FQGTGA. CDR3 sequence (DNA): TGTGCCAGCAGCTTATACCCCGGACTGGGAGCTAACTATGGCTACACCTTC. Its protein is CASSLYPGLGANYGYTF.

V gene TRBV18 combines with J gene TRBJ1-1; perhaps TRBD1 as D (5 bases). The V end lost 0 bases, the J end lost 0 bases, and 11 bases lay between the germline ends. CDR3 size: 16 residues. The germline V gene encodes CDR1 KGHSH and CDR2 LQKENI. The CDR3 bases are TGTGCCAGCTCACCACCGGGGGGAGGGATGAACACTGAAGCTTTCTTT. Protein sequence: CASSPPGGGMNTEAFF. Full variable domain (remainder filled in from reference TRBV18 and TRBJ1-1): NAGVMQNPRHLVRRRGQEARLRCSPMKGHSHVYWYRQLPEEGLKFMVYLQKENIIDESGMPKERFSAEFPKEGPSILRIQQVVRGDSAAYFCASSPPGGGMNTEAFFGQGTRLTVV.

The rearrangement links TRBV5-1 to TRBJ1-1, with D possibly being TRBD1 (5 bases). CDR3 length: 13 residues. Germline CDR1 reads SGHRS; CDR2 reads YFSETQ. V was shortened by 7 bases and J by 5 bases, with 15 bases between the two germline ends. The CDR3 DNA is TGCGCCAGCCGCAGTGGGGGTATTACTGAAGCTTTCTTT. Amino acid sequence: CASRSGGITEAFF. Full variable domain (rest looked up from reference TRBV5-1 and TRBJ1-1): KAGVTQTPRYLIKTRGQQVTLSCSPISGHRSVSWYQQTPGQGLQFLFEYFSETQRNKGNFPGRFSGRQFSNSRSEMNVSTLELGDSALYLCASRSGGITEAFFGQGTRLTVV.